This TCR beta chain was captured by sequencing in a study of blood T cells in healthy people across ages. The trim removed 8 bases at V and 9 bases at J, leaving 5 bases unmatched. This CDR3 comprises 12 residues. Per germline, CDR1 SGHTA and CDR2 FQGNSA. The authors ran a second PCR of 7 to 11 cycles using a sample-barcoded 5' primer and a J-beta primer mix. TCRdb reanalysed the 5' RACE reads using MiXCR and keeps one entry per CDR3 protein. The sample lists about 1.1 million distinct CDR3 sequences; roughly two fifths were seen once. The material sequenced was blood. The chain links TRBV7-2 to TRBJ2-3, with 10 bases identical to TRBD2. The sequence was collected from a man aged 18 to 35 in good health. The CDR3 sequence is CASGTSGTTQYF. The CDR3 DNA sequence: TGTGCCAGCGGAACTAGCGGGACAACGCAGTATTTT.